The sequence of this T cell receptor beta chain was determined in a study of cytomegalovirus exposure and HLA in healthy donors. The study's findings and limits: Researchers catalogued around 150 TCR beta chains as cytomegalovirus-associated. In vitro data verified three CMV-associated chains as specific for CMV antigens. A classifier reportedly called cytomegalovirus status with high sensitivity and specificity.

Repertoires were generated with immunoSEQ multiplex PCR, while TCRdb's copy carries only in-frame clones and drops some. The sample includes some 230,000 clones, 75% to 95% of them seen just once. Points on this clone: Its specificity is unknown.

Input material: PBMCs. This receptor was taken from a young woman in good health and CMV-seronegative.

The CDR3 sequence is CASSTLRQGSNTEAFF. The DNA for the CDR3 is TGTGCCAGCAGTACTCTCAGACAGGGATCGAACACTGAAGCTTTCTTT. The rearrangement uses TRBV27 and TRBJ1-1, with 7 bases fitting TRBD1. V dropped 5 bases and J dropped 1; count of bases not matched to a gene: 10. Germline-derived CDR1 and CDR2 are MNHEY and SMNVEV (reference sequence). This CDR3 spans 16 amino acids.